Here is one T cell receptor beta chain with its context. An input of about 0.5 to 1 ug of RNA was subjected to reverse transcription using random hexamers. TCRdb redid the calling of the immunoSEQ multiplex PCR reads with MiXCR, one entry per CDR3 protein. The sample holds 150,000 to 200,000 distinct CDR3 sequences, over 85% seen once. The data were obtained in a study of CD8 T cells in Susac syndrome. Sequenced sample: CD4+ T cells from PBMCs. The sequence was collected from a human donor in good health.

As DNA, the CDR3 is TGTGCCAGCAGCTTAAGGGGGCCCGGGAGTTACAATGAGCAGTTCTTC. Protein sequence: CASSLRGPGSYNEQFF. This chain joins TRBV11-2 and TRBJ2-1; the D gene is possibly TRBD1 (7 bases). This CDR3 is 16 amino acids long. Germline-derived CDR1 and CDR2 are SGHAT and FQNNGV. V gave up 2 bases and J gave up 4 bases, with 15 bases separating them. Combining the CDR3 with reference TRBV11-2 and TRBJ2-1 gives the whole variable domain EAGVAQSPRYKIIEKRQSVAFWCNPISGHATLYWYQQILGQGPKLLIQFQNNGVVDDSQLPKDRFSAERLKGVDSTLKIQPAKLEDSAVYLCASSLRGPGSYNEQFFGPGTRLTVL.